A single sample is the source of the 12 T cell receptor beta chains below, sequenced in a study of CD8 T cells in ankylosing spondylitis. TCRdb passed the 5' RACE reads through MiXCR, listing each CDR3 protein once. The sample consists of about 140,000 distinct CDR3 sequences, roughly 8.8% of them appearing once. The sequencing input was synovial fluid, either unsorted or a sorted T cell fraction (not recorded which). The receptor source for this set is a male donor with ankylosing spondylitis.

The gene calls are TRBV7-2 and TRBJ2-7; no firm D call. This CDR3 is 13 amino acids long. From germline, CDR1 is SGHTA and CDR2 FQGNSA. With 4 bases removed from V and 0 bases from J, the gap between germline ends came to 7 bases. CDR3 in DNA: TGTGCCAGCAGCTATCAGAGCTCCTACGAGCAGTACTTC. Translation: CASSYQSSYEQYF.

This clonotype was counted at least ten times. The rearrangement joins TRBV5-1 to TRBJ1-4; 7 bases are a match to TRBD1. Losses at the gene ends were 7 bases for V and 4 bases for J; bases not matched to a gene: 10. Germline V gene lookup returns CDR1 SGHRS and CDR2 YFSETQ. The CDR3 spans 15 residues. CDR3 bases: TGCGCCAGCGGCCTACAGGGGAAAGTTAATGAAAAACTGTTTTTT. Translating it yields CASGLQGKVNEKLFF.

This clonotype was detected only a few times. V and J are TRBV20-1 and TRBJ2-7, with 8 nucleotides matching TRBD2. The J segment lost 3 bases and the V segment lost 3 bases, leaving 16 bases of the junction unmatched. CDR1 is DFQATT, CDR2 SNEGSKA, per germline (reference sequence). This CDR3 is 17 amino acids long. The CDR3 sequence is CSASGPSGGPSIYEQYF. The CDR3, as DNA: TGCAGTGCTAGCGGTCCAAGCGGGGGACCTTCCATCTACGAGCAGTACTTC.

This chain links TRBV5-6 with TRBJ1-1, with a weak D call TRBD1 (5 bases). The CDR3 is made up of 11 amino acids. The V and J ends lost 2 bases and 11 bases respectively, with 10 bases between them. Per germline, CDR1 SGHDT and CDR2 YYEEEE. DNA of the CDR3: TGTGCCAGCAGCTTTGGGGGAGAGGCTTTCTTT. Translation gives CASSFGGEAFF.

This clonotype is medium-sized. The V and J genes are TRBV5-1 and TRBJ2-1; tentative D call: TRBD1 (6 bases). CDR3 length equals 14 residues. V was clipped by 0 bases and J by 4 bases, with 8 bases between them. The germline CDR1 and CDR2 sequences are SGHRS and YFSETQ. The CDR3 nucleotides are TGCGCCAGCAGCTTGGGAGACAGGTACAATGAGCAGTTCTTC. This gives the protein CASSLGDRYNEQFF.

This clonotype was seen ten or more times. The CDR3 is CASSLLAERGYTF. CDR3 coding DNA: TGTGCCAGCAGTTTATTAGCGGAACGCGGCTACACCTTC. The chain uses TRBV28 and TRBJ1-2, with D unresolved. The V and J ends lost 1 base and 8 bases respectively, with 11 bases between them. The CDR3 sequence is 13 residues long. The germline gives CDR1 MDHEN, CDR2 SYDVKM.

This clonotype was recorded many times. The genes are TRBV5-1 and TRBJ1-5; D not resolved. CDR1 and CDR2 from the germline V gene are SGHRS and YFSETQ. The CDR3 covers 13 residues. V lost 3 bases to trimming and J lost 2 bases, with 6 bases between them. CDR3 sequence (DNA): TGCGCCAGCAGCTCGGACGGCAATCAGCCCCAGCATTTT. It encodes CASSSDGNQPQHF.

Ten or more counts support this clonotype. V and J are TRBV24-1 and TRBJ2-3, with TRBD2 matching 10 bases. Germline trimming cut 5 bases from V and 2 bases from J; bases unmatched to any gene: 9. This CDR3 region has 17 residues. From germline, CDR1 is KGHDR and CDR2 SFDVKD. The CDR3 region has the DNA TGTGCCACCAGTGGTCCTAGCGGGGGCCTCCCCACAGATACGCAGTATTTT. Protein sequence: CATSGPSGGLPTDTQYF.

V and J are TRBV11-3 and TRBJ2-1; TRBD1 might be the D (6 bases). Germline V gives CDR1 SGHNT, CDR2 YENEEA. V gave up 1 base and J gave up 4 bases, with 14 bases separating them. CDR3 length: 16 residues. The CDR3 DNA follows: TGTGCCAGCAGCTTAGTGGGGACACCTTTTTACAATGAGCAGTTCTTC. Translated: CASSLVGTPFYNEQFF.

In its sample, this clonotype was seen a few times. The chain is built from TRBV28 and TRBJ2-7; 8 nucleotides agree with TRBD1. V trimming: 8 bases; J trimming: 3 bases; junction bases outside the gene matches: 9. This CDR3 comprises 14 residues. Per germline, CDR1 MDHEN and CDR2 SYDVKM. CDR3 nucleotide sequence: TGTGCCAGCGTCGGCCCCGGACAGGGCTACGAGCAGTACTTC. It is translated as CASVGPGQGYEQYF.

In this sample, this clonotype turned up many times. The chain is built from TRBV20-1 and TRBJ1-4; D not certain. Germline lookup yields CDR1 DFQATT and CDR2 SNEGSKA (reference sequence). V shed 3 bases and J shed 4 bases, with 12 bases lying between them. The CDR3 runs 14 residues. The CDR3: CSASLPGNNEKLFF. CDR3 sequence (DNA): TGCAGTGCTAGTTTGCCTGGAAATAATGAAAAACTGTTTTTT.

This clonotype was picked up many times. This chain joins TRBV9 and TRBJ1-1; no firm D call. V lost 0 bases to trimming and J lost 0 bases, with 3 bases between them. This CDR3 comprises 13 residues. CDR1 and CDR2 from the germline V gene are SGDLS and YYNGEE. CDR3 DNA sequence: TGTGCCAGCAGCGTAGTCATGAACACTGAAGCTTTCTTT. This codes for CASSVVMNTEAFF.